This T cell receptor (beta chain) was identified during a study of cytotoxic CD8 clonotypes in ibrutinib-treated CLL. This clone has only a few counts. Germline values: CDR1 ENHRY, CDR2 SYGVKD. The ends were cut back, 8 bases at V and 6 bases at J, with 5 bases in the middle. The CDR3 spans 10 residues. Sequencing was performed with immunoSEQ multiplex PCR; in TCRdb, only in-frame clones are kept and a portion is missing. The sample has 250,000 to 350,000 clones, around 76% seen once. The material was PBMCs, obtained at disease progression, from a patient treated with ibrutinib. This chain connects TRBV10-3 to TRBJ2-4; D is undetermined. This sequence originates from a human donor with chronic lymphocytic leukemia. The CDR3 region has the DNA TGTGCCATCGGTGGAAACATTCAGTACTTC. Translation gives CAIGGNIQYF.